This is a list of T cell receptor beta chains from one sample in a study of T cells in Graves' hyperthyroidism and ophthalmopathy. MiXCR was run by TCRdb on the multiplex PCR reads, yielding one entry per CDR3 protein. The sample holds around 600,000 distinct CDR3 sequences, less than 20% seen once. The sequenced sample was blood. All receptors come from a young woman with Graves' hyperthyroidism. Both conserved end residues are part of each CDR3. The D gene is left open where the match is weak. The listing skips clone size in some rows; elsewhere it reads once, few, many or a size class.

j_gene,v_gene,d_gene,abundance,CDR3nt,CDR3aa
TRBJ2-1,TRBV20-1,TRBD2,many,TGCAGTGCTAGAGGACTAGCGGCCTACAATGAGCAGTTCTTC,CSARGLAAYNEQFF
TRBJ2-7,TRBV5-1,TRBD2,many,TGCGCCAGCAGCTTGGCCTCGGGAGGGTCGGCCGAGCAGTACTTC,CASSLASGGSAEQYF
TRBJ1-2,TRBV7-2,TRBD1,many,TGTGCCAGCAGTCTGGGCAGGGGGCTCGACTATGGCTACACCTTC,CASSLGRGLDYGYTF
TRBJ1-6,TRBV3-1,NA,many,TGTGCCAGCAGCCAAGGTAATCTCAAAGGACTCCACTTT,CASSQGNLKGLHF
TRBJ1-5,TRBV15,TRBD1,few,TGTGCCACCAGCAGACAGACCTGGACAGGGACACCCCAGCATTTT,CATSRQTWTGTPQHF
TRBJ2-7,TRBV5-4,TRBD2,NA,TGTGCCAGCAGCTTGGTCTTAGCGGGAGGTATAGCCTACGAGCAGTACTTC,CASSLVLAGGIAYEQYF
TRBJ1-5,TRBV19,NA,NA,TGTGCCAGTAGTATAGTCCCGCCCGGACAACTTAGCAATCAGCCCCAGCATTTT,CASSIVPPGQLSNQPQHF
TRBJ2-2,TRBV11-3,TRBD2,many,TGTGCCAGCAGCCCACGGGGGGGGGATGTGAGCACCGGGGAGCTGTTTTTT,CASSPRGGDVSTGELFF
TRBJ2-1,TRBV6-1,NA,many,TGTGCCAGCAGCGAAGGGGGTACCGGCGAGATTGAGCAGTTCTTC,CASSEGGTGEIEQFF
TRBJ2-2,TRBV6-1,NA,few,TGTGCCAGCAGTACCCCCGGGGAGCTGTTTTTT,CASSTPGELFF
TRBJ2-1,TRBV7-3,TRBD2,many,TGTGCCAGCAGCTTAGGTCTAGCGGGGGGGTACGATGAGCAGTTCTTC,CASSLGLAGGYDEQFF
TRBJ1-1,TRBV6-2/TRBV6-3,NA,NA,TGTGCCAGCGGTCGAACAGGAAACACTGAAGCTTTCTTT,CASGRTGNTEAFF
TRBJ1-1,TRBV9,NA,few,TGTGCCAGCAGCACCATCCCCCTAAACACTGAAGCTTTCTTT,CASSTIPLNTEAFF
TRBJ2-4,TRBV29-1,NA,NA,TGCAGCGTTGAAGATCTAAGGGACACCCTAAAAAACATTCAGTACTTC,CSVEDLRDTLKNIQYF
TRBJ2-6,TRBV3-1,TRBD1,NA,TGTGCCAGCAGCCAACCGGACAGGGGATCGGCTCTCTCTGGGGCCAACGTCCTGACTTTC,CASSQPDRGSALSGANVLTF
TRBJ1-1,TRBV5-6,NA,NA,TGTGCCAGCACCTTGGGAGGGATACTTGCGGAAGCTTTCTTT,CASTLGGILAEAFF
TRBJ2-2,TRBV7-3,NA,few,TGTGCCAGCAGCTCCCATCAAGCGGATCACACCGGGGAGCTGTTTTTT,CASSSHQADHTGELFF
TRBJ2-1,TRBV7-2,NA,many,TGTGCCAGCACAGAGGTGGGGGGGGCATACAATGAGCAGTTCTTC,CASTEVGGAYNEQFF
TRBJ2-3,TRBV28,NA,many,TGTGCCAGCAGTTCCCAGAAGTCAGATACGCAGTATTTT,CASSSQKSDTQYF
TRBJ2-7,TRBV28,TRBD2,once,TGTGCCAGCAGTTTGGGGACTAGCGGGAGAGGGTCCTACGAGCAGTACTTC,CASSLGTSGRGSYEQYF
TRBJ1-5,TRBV20-1,TRBD1,many,TGCAGTGGCCAGGGGGATAGCAATCAGCCCCAGCATTTT,CSGQGDSNQPQHF
TRBJ2-1,TRBV6-2/TRBV6-3,TRBD1,many,TGTGCCAGCAGTTATTCCGGGACAGGGGTGTACAATGAGCAGTTCTTC,CASSYSGTGVYNEQFF
TRBJ2-1,TRBV7-9,NA,few,TGTGCCAGCAGCTTAGACCCGGAAAGTGAGCAATTCTTC,CASSLDPESEQFF
TRBJ2-1,TRBV18,NA,many,TGTGCCAGCTCACCACCGCAGGGTCAGACCAATGAGCAGTTCTTC,CASSPPQGQTNEQFF
TRBJ2-6,TRBV10-1,NA,NA,TGCGCCGCAATCAGGTCTGGGGCCAACGTCCTGACTTTC,CAAIRSGANVLTF
TRBJ2-2,TRBV5-1,TRBD1,NA,TGCGCCAGCAGCGTCTACAGGGGAGGGGAGCTGTTTTTT,CASSVYRGGELFF
TRBJ2-3,TRBV20-1,NA,many,TGCAGTGCTAAAGGATCGGGACTTCCGAGTTTTTTCACAGATACGCAGTATTTT,CSAKGSGLPSFFTDTQYF
TRBJ1-1,TRBV7-9,TRBD1,many,TGTGCCAGCAGCCCTACGACAGGGTCGACTGAAGCTTTCTTT,CASSPTTGSTEAFF
TRBJ1-5,TRBV27,TRBD1,few,TGTGCCAGCAGTTTATCTCGGGGGGGACAGGCCGATCAGCCCCAGCATTTT,CASSLSRGGQADQPQHF
TRBJ2-4,TRBV13,TRBD2,NA,TGTGCCAGCAGCCCCACACCGGGACTAAACAGAAACATTCAGTACTTC,CASSPTPGLNRNIQYF
TRBJ2-1,TRBV20-1,NA,many,TGCAGTGCTAGCGGGAGTGGATGGGGCAATGAGCAGTTCTTC,CSASGSGWGNEQFF
TRBJ2-7,TRBV29-1,NA,many,TGCAGCGTTGGAGTGGGCGGGACCTACGAGCAGTACTTC,CSVGVGGTYEQYF
TRBJ1-5,TRBV20-1,NA,NA,TGCAGTGCTAGGTCGGGGTCGGGCAATCAGCCCCAGCATTTT,CSARSGSGNQPQHF
TRBJ2-2,TRBV5-5,TRBD2,many,TGTGCCAGCAGCTGGCCCGGGACTACCCGAACCGGGGAGCTGTTTTTT,CASSWPGTTRTGELFF
TRBJ1-6,TRBV5-1,NA,NA,TGCGCCAGCAGCTATTCAGATTCGGGTTCACCCCTCCACTTT,CASSYSDSGSPLHF
TRBJ2-7,TRBV6-1,NA,many,TGTGCCAGCAGTCCGCGACAGGAGTCCTACGAGCAGTACTTC,CASSPRQESYEQYF
TRBJ2-3,TRBV20-1,TRBD1,many,TGCAGTGCTAGCTCCCCGGGCAGGGGGCCTTTCACAGATACGCAGTATTTT,CSASSPGRGPFTDTQYF
TRBJ2-1,TRBV7-3,NA,many,TGTGCCAGCAGCCCTATAGCGGATAGCTCCTACAATGAGCAGTTCTTC,CASSPIADSSYNEQFF
TRBJ2-7,TRBV6-2/TRBV6-3,TRBD2,many,TGTGCCAGCAGCAAACTCAGGACTAGCGAGAGAGTAAGCTCCTACGAGCAGTACTTC,CASSKLRTSERVSSYEQYF
TRBJ2-1,TRBV29-1,TRBD2,many,TGCAGCGTTGAATTTGGACTAGCGGGACAGCAGTTCTTC,CSVEFGLAGQQFF
TRBJ2-1,TRBV7-9,NA,NA,TGTGCCAGCAGCTTAGTCGTGGGGGAGCAGTTCTTC,CASSLVVGEQFF
TRBJ2-1,TRBV4-2,TRBD2,NA,TGTGCCAGCAGCCAAGTTCTAGCGGGGGATGAGCAGTTCTTC,CASSQVLAGDEQFF
TRBJ2-3,TRBV7-2,TRBD2,many,TGTGCCAGCAGGGGACCGGGTCTAGCGGGAGGCCTTAGCACAGATACGCAGTATTTT,CASRGPGLAGGLSTDTQYF
TRBJ2-1,TRBV6-1,TRBD1,few,TGTGCCAGCAGCCAACTGGACAGGGGTGAACGCCATGAGCAGTTCTTC,CASSQLDRGERHEQFF
TRBJ2-1,TRBV7-2,NA,NA,TGTGCCAGCAGCCATCGGTCCGGCGATGAGCAGTTCTTC,CASSHRSGDEQFF
TRBJ2-7,TRBV30,NA,many,TGTGCCTGGAGCTTATGGGGGGCAGAAGAGCAGTACTTC,CAWSLWGAEEQYF
TRBJ2-3,TRBV7-2,TRBD2,many,TGTGCCAGCAGCGGGAGGGTAGTAGGCACAGATACGCAGTATTTT,CASSGRVVGTDTQYF
TRBJ2-1,TRBV4-1,TRBD2,NA,TGCGCCAGCAGCCAAGGGGAGGGTGGTCGTCTCTACAATGAGCAGTTCTTC,CASSQGEGGRLYNEQFF
TRBJ2-4,TRBV19,NA,few,TGTGCCAGTAGTATAAAAAACATTCAGTACTTC,CASSIKNIQYF
TRBJ2-5,TRBV7-7,TRBD1,few,TGTGCTAGCAGCCAAGACAGGGGGCGCAGGGAGACCCAGTACTTC,CASSQDRGRRETQYF
TRBJ2-3,TRBV5-1,TRBD1,NA,TGCGCCAGCGGTCCGGGACAGGGTTGGGATACAGATACGCAGTATTTT,CASGPGQGWDTDTQYF
TRBJ2-7,TRBV6-1,TRBD1,few,TGTGCCAGCAGTGCGACAGGGTTGCACGAGCAGTACTTC,CASSATGLHEQYF
TRBJ2-2,TRBV18,TRBD1,NA,TGTGCCAGCTCTGCCGGGACAGGGGACACCGGGGAGCTGTTTTTT,CASSAGTGDTGELFF
TRBJ2-7,TRBV20-1,TRBD1,many,TGCAGTGCTAGAGAGCGACAGGGAGTGTACTACGAGCAGTACTTC,CSARERQGVYYEQYF
TRBJ2-4,TRBV19,NA,NA,TGTGCCAGTAGTATACGTCGGGGGGCCCATCTCGGAAACATTCAGTACTTC,CASSIRRGAHLGNIQYF
TRBJ2-2,TRBV12-3/TRBV12-4,TRBD1,few,TGTGCCAGCAGTTTACGCGGGACAGGGGGTTACACCGGGGAGCTGTTTTTT,CASSLRGTGGYTGELFF
TRBJ2-3,TRBV6-1,NA,few,TGTGCCAGCAGTGAATTGTCTGGCACAGATACGCAGTATTTT,CASSELSGTDTQYF